Below are 2 T cell receptor beta chains sequenced from a single sample in a study of identical twins. TCRdb reprocessed the 5' RACE reads via MiXCR and lists one record per CDR3 protein. The sample comprises under 500,000 distinct CDR3 sequences, about 13% of which are singletons, and around 0.98% rests with the top ten. The same sample was also studied in work on yellow fever vaccine responses in identical twins.

The source material was CD4+ T cells sorted from blood. These receptor sequences come from a woman in her late teens or twenties in good health.

The gene calls are TRBV11-2 and TRBJ2-7; TRBD1 agrees at 9 bases. CDR1 is SGHAT, CDR2 FQNNGV, per germline. V gave up 4 bases and J gave up 2 bases; unmatched junction bases: 6. There are 15 residues in the CDR3. CDR3 sequence reads: CASSYSTGGPYEQYF. DNA for the CDR3: TGTGCCAGCAGCTACTCGACAGGGGGACCCTACGAGCAGTACTTC.

The sample holds many counts of this clonotype. CDR3 amino acids: CASSQRQEGSPLHF. As DNA, the CDR3 is TGTGCCAGCAGCCAACGACAGGAGGGATCACCCCTCCACTTT. J is TRBJ1-6 and V is TRBV3-1, with a tentative D call TRBD1 (6 bases). V lost 2 bases and J lost 10, with 12 bases in between. The CDR3 covers 14 residues. Germline CDR1 and CDR2: LGHDT and YNNKEL (reference sequence).